What follows are 19 T cell receptor beta chains derived from one specimen sequenced in a study of T cell responses to AZD1222 COVID-19 vaccine. The assay was immunoSEQ multiplex PCR, and TCRdb's table has in-frame clones only and misses some. The sample shows tens of thousands of clones, 90% of them seen only once. This material consisted of peripheral blood, taken 28 days after the second AZD1222 dose. These receptors were obtained from an adult who received the AZD1222 COVID-19 vaccine.

V is TRBV21-1 and J is TRBJ2-5; no DNA check was done on the table's D call, TRBD2. TRBV21-1 represents a pseudogene. This CDR3 has 19 amino acids. Here the CDR3 reads CASSKAVGLSGGTQETQYF. The CDR3 region has the DNA TGTGCCAGCAGCAAAGCGGTCGGCCTTAGCGGGGGGACTCAAGAGACCCAGTACTTC.

The chain carries TRBV11-2 and TRBJ2-5, with unresolved D. Trimming left V 5 bases short and J 9 bases short, with 10 bases between. CDR3 length equals 11 residues. Looked up from germline, CDR1 is SGHAT and CDR2 is FQNNGV. CDR3 loop: CASSQSVAQYF. The CDR3 DNA follows: TGTGCCAGCAGCCAGAGTGTGGCCCAGTACTTC.

V and J are TRBV6-2 or TRBV6-3 and TRBJ1-4; 10 bases agree with TRBD1. Per the germline V gene, CDR1 is MNHEY and CDR2 is SVGEGT. This CDR3 has 15 amino acids. J lost 7 bases, V lost 6 bases, and 8 bases had no gene match. The chain's CDR3 is CASSAFRDRGEKLFF. For the CDR3, the DNA is TGTGCCAGCAGCGCCTTCCGGGACAGGGGTGAAAAACTGTTTTTT.

V is TRBV29-1 and J is TRBJ1-1; 8 bases line up with TRBD1. J lost 1 base, V lost 1 base, and 5 bases had no gene match. Germline loops: CDR1 SQVTM, CDR2 ANQGSEA. This CDR3 region has 15 residues. The CDR3 region is CSVEVAGGSNTEAFF. The CDR3 DNA sequence: TGCAGCGTTGAAGTGGCAGGGGGCTCGAACACTGAAGCTTTCTTT.

The chain joins TRBV4-2 to TRBJ2-3; no definite D call. The CDR3 length is 13 residues. Germline V gives CDR1 LGHNA, CDR2 YNFKEQ. Trimming pared 4 bases from V and 0 bases from J, leaving 5 bases between. The CDR3 loop is CASSPTSTDTQYF. The CDR3 coding sequence is TGTGCCAGCAGCCCCACTAGCACAGATACGCAGTATTTT.

In its sample, this clone was seen once. The rearrangement links TRBV5-1 to TRBJ1-1; 7 nucleotides match TRBD1. CDR1 and CDR2 from the germline V gene are SGHRS and YFSETQ. Trimming took 4 bases from V and 2 from J; bases not matched to a gene: 5. This CDR3 is built from 14 residues. The CDR3 bases are TGCGCCAGCAGCGACTTAGGGGGCAACACTGAAGCTTTCTTT. This encodes CASSDLGGNTEAFF.

This clone was seen once. V is TRBV7-2 and J is TRBJ1-2; tentative D call: TRBD1 (6 bases). The CDR3 loop spans 12 amino acids. V shed 2 bases and J shed 7 bases, with 8 bases lying between them. The germline V gene encodes CDR1 SGHTA and CDR2 FQGNSA. The CDR3 loop reads CASSLRGAGYTF. CDR3 coding DNA: TGTGCCAGCAGCTTAAGGGGGGCTGGCTACACCTTC.

The chain links TRBV5-1 to TRBJ2-4; unclear D gene. The V and J ends lost 0 bases and 6 bases respectively, with 4 bases between them. The CDR3 sequence is 12 residues long. Germline CDR1 and CDR2: SGHRS and YFSETQ. The CDR3 reads CASSLEGNIQYF. The CDR3 DNA reads as TGCGCCAGCAGCTTGGAGGGAAACATTCAGTACTTC.

This chain uses TRBV11-3 with TRBJ2-3, with TRBD1 matching over 7 bases. The CDR3 has 15 amino acids. CDR1 SGHNT and CDR2 YENEEA come from the germline V gene. V gave up 5 bases and J gave up 0 bases; unmatched junction bases: 5. DNA of the CDR3: TGTGCCAGCAGCCTGGGACAGCAGAGCACAGATACGCAGTATTTT. It is translated as CASSLGQQSTDTQYF.

The chain employs TRBV18 and TRBJ1-2, with TRBD1 as a possible D gene (5 bases). Germline CDR1 KGHSH, CDR2 LQKENI. Trimming pared 6 bases from V and 3 bases from J, leaving 11 bases between. The CDR3 has 13 residues. The CDR3 here is CASSSGTDYGYTF. As DNA, the CDR3 is TGTGCCAGCTCGTCCGGGACGGACTATGGCTACACCTTC.

This sequence joins TRBV2 and TRBJ2-3; no reliable D call. V shed 3 bases and J shed 5 bases, with 15 bases lying between them. This CDR3 contains 15 residues. In germline, CDR1 is SNHLY, CDR2 FYNNEI. CDR3 amino acids: CASSDIGVSRDTQYF. CDR3 in DNA: TGTGCCAGCAGTGATATCGGCGTCTCCCGAGATACGCAGTATTTT.

V usage is TRBV3-1 (or the pseudogene TRBV3-2) and J usage is TRBJ1-4; D is ambiguous. CDR1 is LGHDT, CDR2 YNNKEL, per germline (reference sequence). The V end lost 1 base, the J end lost 3 bases, and 15 bases lay between the germline ends. The CDR3 has 17 residues. CDR3 DNA sequence: TGTGCCAGCAGCCAAGGGAACTTCAAGGGTCCTAATGAAAAACTGTTTTTT. Its protein is CASSQGNFKGPNEKLFF.

The chain uses TRBV28 and TRBJ2-7, with 8 bases aligning to TRBD2. This CDR3 has 14 amino acids. The germline CDR1 and CDR2 sequences are MDHEN and SYDVKM. V dropped 6 bases and J dropped 10; count of bases not matched to a gene: 14. The CDR3 sequence is CASSPSGGDRRQYF. CDR3 bases: TGTGCCAGCAGCCCGAGCGGGGGCGATAGGAGACAGTACTTC.

The chain employs TRBV19 and TRBJ2-7, with D perhaps matching TRBD1 (6 bases). With 6 bases removed from V and 3 bases from J, the gap between germline ends came to 12 bases. The CDR3 runs 13 residues. CDR1 and CDR2 (germline): LNHDA, SQIVND (reference sequence). The CDR3 region is CASRDNRVYEQYF. The CDR3 region has the DNA TGTGCCAGTAGGGATAACAGGGTCTACGAGCAGTACTTC.

V and J are TRBV7-9 and TRBJ1-6; D gene uncertain. Germline V gives CDR1 SEHNR, CDR2 FQNEAQ (reference sequence). The CDR3 contains 12 residues. Deletions cut 3 bases from V and 14 bases from J, with 11 bases between. DNA of the CDR3: TGTGCCAGCAGCTTGGCAGGAGTAACCCTCCACTTT. This sequence encodes CASSLAGVTLHF.

This chain uses TRBV6-1 with TRBJ2-3, with D maybe TRBD1 (6 bases). CDR1 is MNHNS and CDR2 is SASEGT in the germline V gene. V was cut by 0 bases and J by 5 bases, with 12 bases left in between. This CDR3 contains 15 residues. Here the CDR3 reads CASSEASQGIDTQYF. The DNA of the CDR3 is TGTGCCAGCAGTGAAGCCAGCCAGGGGATAGATACGCAGTATTTT.

This chain links TRBV10-3 with TRBJ2-4; 16 nucleotides agree with TRBD2. Per germline, CDR1 ENHRY and CDR2 SYGVKD. The CDR3 is made up of 17 amino acids. The V segment lost 6 bases and the J segment 9 bases; nucleotides outside the gene matches: 11. The CDR3 is CAISTGTSGGGVTIQYF. The CDR3 nucleotides are TGTGCCATCAGCACCGGGACTAGCGGGGGGGGAGTAACCATTCAGTACTTC.

J is TRBJ2-7 and V is TRBV6-6, with a tentative D call TRBD2 (7 bases). This CDR3 has 13 amino acids. CDR1 and CDR2 (germline): MNHNY, SVGAGI (reference sequence). With 7 bases removed from V and 2 bases from J, the gap between germline ends came to 12 bases. CDR3 loop: CASTRGGAYEQYF. In nucleotides, the CDR3 is TGTGCCAGCACCCGAGGGGGGGCCTACGAGCAGTACTTC.

The rearrangement links TRBV9 to TRBJ1-4; a possible D gene is TRBD1 (5 bases). V lost 2 bases, J lost 7 bases, and 9 bases lay in between. The CDR3 sequence is 13 residues long. In germline, CDR1 is SGDLS, CDR2 YYNGEE. The CDR3 spells CASSVRGGEKLFF. The CDR3 nucleotides are TGTGCCAGCAGCGTGAGGGGAGGTGAAAAACTGTTTTTT.